Each of the 26 T cell receptor beta chains below was sequenced from the same sample in a study of T-cell memory formation after mild COVID-19. Each CDR3 protein gets one entry after TCRdb re-called the 5' RACE reads with MiXCR. The sample contains 350,000 to 450,000 distinct CDR3 sequences, around an eighth of which appear only once. The specimen was PBMCs or a T cell subset sorted from them (not recorded which). The source is a man aged 18 to 35 who had mild COVID-19 (a few samples of this study predate the infection). Cell type and time point are not known.

This clonotype was detected ten times or more. This chain uses TRBV2 with TRBJ2-1; D gene uncertain. V was clipped by 3 bases and J by 5 bases, with 11 bases between them. This CDR3 has 14 residues. Per germline, CDR1 SNHLY and CDR2 FYNNEI. CDR3 DNA sequence: TGTGCCAGCAGTGAGGCGAGTACCAACAATGAGCAGTTCTTC. This codes for CASSEASTNNEQFF.

This clonotype was recorded a few times. The V call is TRBV7-2, the J call TRBJ2-1, with 9 bases matching TRBD2. This CDR3 comprises 16 residues. CDR1 is SGHTA, CDR2 FQGNSA, per germline. V lost 5 bases, J lost 9 bases, and 14 bases stayed unmatched. The CDR3 region has the DNA TGTGCCAGCAGCCCACGCGGGGGGGCCGGGTCGGGTGAGCAGTTCTTC. Its protein is CASSPRGGAGSGEQFF. The full variable domain, with the rest looked up from reference TRBV7-2 and TRBJ2-1, is GAGVSQSPSNKVTEKGKDVELRCDPISGHTALYWYRQSLGQGLEFLIYFQGNSAPDKSGLPSDRFSAERTGGSVSTLTIQRTQQEDSAVYLCASSPRGGAGSGEQFFGPGTRLTVL.

The V call is TRBV20-1, the J call TRBJ2-5, with TRBD1 as a possible D gene (5 bases). Germline V CDR1 and CDR2: DFQATT, SNEGSKA (reference sequence). V lost 5 bases and J lost 5, with 15 bases in between. This CDR3 is 13 amino acids long. CDR3 bases: TGCAGTGCTGTTACAGGTGGGAAGGAGACCCAGTACTTC. It translates to CSAVTGGKETQYF.

The V gene is TRBV3-1, the J gene TRBJ1-2; D remains unclear. Trimming pared 3 bases from V and 4 bases from J, leaving 6 bases between. CDR3 length: 12 residues. CDR1 is LGHDT, CDR2 YNNKEL, per germline (reference sequence). The CDR3 DNA follows: TGTGCCAGCAGCCAGGTCAGCTATGGCTACACCTTC. Its protein product is CASSQVSYGYTF.

This clonotype has just a few counts. The chain joins TRBV5-1 to TRBJ1-1; 7 positions match TRBD1. Losses at the gene ends were 0 bases for V and 2 bases for J; bases not matched to a gene: 7. Germline V lookup: CDR1 SGHRS, CDR2 YFSETQ. This CDR3 has 16 residues. The DNA for the CDR3 is TGCGCCAGCAGCTTGGAGGGGGCGGTACCTAACACTGAAGCTTTCTTT. Its protein is CASSLEGAVPNTEAFF.

This clonotype was detected ten times or more. The chain joins TRBV7-2 to TRBJ2-1; tentative D call: TRBD2 (6 bases). V dropped 1 base and J dropped 8 bases, with 12 bases sitting between them. The CDR3 totals 14 residues. Per the germline V gene, CDR1 is SGHTA and CDR2 is FQGNSA. CDR3 DNA sequence: TGTGCCAGCAGCTTAGATTGGAGGGCACATGAGCAGTTCTTC. It specifies CASSLDWRAHEQFF.

The chain combines TRBV7-2 with TRBJ2-3; TRBD2 matches 7 bases. CDR3 length: 15 amino acids. The V and J ends lost 5 bases and 3 bases, in that order; junction bases with no gene match: 8. CDR1 and CDR2 from the germline V gene are SGHTA and FQGNSA. The CDR3 nucleotides are TGTGCCAGCAGCCGTCGGGGGGATACGACAGATACGCAGTATTTT. Its protein is CASSRRGDTTDTQYF. The variable domain in full, with the rest retrieved from reference TRBV7-2 and TRBJ2-3, is GAGVSQSPSNKVTEKGKDVELRCDPISGHTALYWYRQSLGQGLEFLIYFQGNSAPDKSGLPSDRFSAERTGGSVSTLTIQRTQQEDSAVYLCASSRRGDTTDTQYFGPGTRLTVL.

Many counts were recorded for this clonotype. The chain employs TRBV5-5 and TRBJ2-2; no firm D call. V gave up 1 base and J gave up 0 bases, with 10 bases separating them. In germline, CDR1 is SGHKS, CDR2 YYEKEE (reference sequence). There are 16 residues in the CDR3. CDR3 sequence: CASSLRRLANTGELFF. CDR3 coding DNA: TGTGCCAGCAGCTTGCGTAGGCTGGCGAACACCGGGGAGCTGTTTTTT. The full variable domain, its missing parts supplied by reference TRBV5-5 and TRBJ2-2, is DAGVTQSPTHLIKTRGQQVTLRCSPISGHKSVSWYQQVLGQGPQFIFQYYEKEERGRGNFPDRFSARQFPNYSSELNVNALLLGDSALYLCASSLRRLANTGELFFGEGSRLTVL.

This clonotype came up a few times. The chain recombines TRBV28 with TRBJ1-5; 8 bases are shared with TRBD1. The CDR3 covers 17 residues. Germline V gene lookup returns CDR1 MDHEN and CDR2 SYDVKM. The junction had 10 bases not matched to a gene; V was cut back by 6 bases and J by 0 bases. CDR3 sequence reads: CASRGLTGVYSNQPQHF. CDR3 DNA sequence: TGTGCCAGCAGAGGGCTGACAGGGGTCTATAGCAATCAGCCCCAGCATTTT.

This clonotype was detected ten times or more. The chain combines TRBV12-3 or TRBV12-4 with TRBJ1-4; D unresolved. V shed 2 bases and J shed 10 bases, with 8 bases lying between them. The CDR3 is made up of 12 amino acids. CDR3 sequence reads: CASSLSGGKLFF. The CDR3 region has the DNA TGTGCCAGCAGTTTAAGCGGTGGAAAACTGTTTTTT.

This clonotype was picked up many times. The chain has TRBV5-1 and TRBJ2-7, with 7 nucleotides matching TRBD1. The length of the CDR3 is 15 residues. Per the germline V gene, CDR1 is SGHRS and CDR2 is YFSETQ. V trimming: 5 bases; J trimming: 5 bases; junction bases outside the gene matches: 13. CDR3 in DNA: TGCGCCAGCAGAAGTCCCGGGACAGTAAACGACGAGCAGTACTTC. It yields the protein CASRSPGTVNDEQYF. The full variable domain, rest sourced from reference TRBV5-1 and TRBJ2-7, is KAGVTQTPRYLIKTRGQQVTLSCSPISGHRSVSWYQQTPGQGLQFLFEYFSETQRNKGNFPGRFSGRQFSNSRSEMNVSTLELGDSALYLCASRSPGTVNDEQYFGPGTRLTVT.

This clonotype was seen at least ten times. This chain joins TRBV5-1 and TRBJ2-5; D call uncertain. Trimming pared 4 bases from V and 3 bases from J, leaving 13 bases between. The CDR3 consists of 14 residues. Germline V gives CDR1 SGHRS, CDR2 YFSETQ. The CDR3 here is CASSPRYNKETQYF. The CDR3 bases are TGCGCCAGCAGCCCGCGGTACAATAAAGAGACCCAGTACTTC.

This clonotype was seen a single time. This chain joins TRBV6-2 or TRBV6-3 and TRBJ2-2, with D unclear. The V end was cut by 4 bases, the J end by 4 bases, with 7 bases between. CDR3 length: 13 residues. The germline gives CDR1 MNHEY, CDR2 SVGEGT. In DNA, the CDR3 is TGTGCCAGCAGTTGGGAAAGCACCGGGGAGCTGTTTTTT. Translated, it gives CASSWESTGELFF.

This clonotype was picked up a small number of times. This chain uses TRBV5-4 with TRBJ2-5; 11 nucleotides agree with TRBD2. J lost 4 bases, V lost 4 bases, and 9 bases had no gene match. The CDR3 runs to 16 residues. Germline lookup yields CDR1 SGHNT and CDR2 YYREEE (reference sequence). Here the CDR3 DNA reads TGTGCCAGCAGCCCCATTAGCGGGGGGGCCTTAGAGACCCAGTACTTC. This encodes CASSPISGGALETQYF.

This clonotype appeared a few times. The genes are TRBV6-5 and TRBJ2-3; weak D call: TRBD2 (6 bases). Germline loops: CDR1 MNHEY, CDR2 SVGAGI. This CDR3 has 17 amino acids. Trimming took off 3 bases at V and 2 bases at J, with 18 bases between the two ends. The CDR3 coding sequence is TGTGCCAGCAGTTATCTGGGTCCACGGGGGAACACAGATACGCAGTATTTT. Its translation: CASSYLGPRGNTDTQYF.

J is TRBJ1-1 and V is TRBV6-6; 9 nucleotides line up with TRBD1. V shed 8 bases and J 0 bases; nucleotides not matched to a gene: 1. CDR3 size: 13 residues. Germline V gene sequence: CDR1 MNHNY, CDR2 SVGAGI (reference sequence). CDR3 sequence (DNA): TGTGCCAGCGGGACAGGGATGAACACTGAAGCTTTCTTT. Protein sequence: CASGTGMNTEAFF.

This clonotype was observed a handful of times. The chain joins TRBV5-1 to TRBJ1-2; the D gene is possibly TRBD1 (5 bases). The CDR3 is 15 residues long. Trimming pared 0 bases from V and 6 bases from J, leaving 15 bases between. Germline V lookup: CDR1 SGHRS, CDR2 YFSETQ. The DNA for the CDR3 is TGCGCCAGCAGCTTGGTATATCAGGGTAGAGATGGCTACACCTTC. As protein: CASSLVYQGRDGYTF. Full variable domain (rest looked up from reference TRBV5-1 and TRBJ1-2): KAGVTQTPRYLIKTRGQQVTLSCSPISGHRSVSWYQQTPGQGLQFLFEYFSETQRNKGNFPGRFSGRQFSNSRSEMNVSTLELGDSALYLCASSLVYQGRDGYTFGSGTRLTVV.

This clonotype has just a few counts. The chain has TRBV6-5 and TRBJ1-1; no clear D gene. The CDR3 totals 13 residues. Per the germline V gene, CDR1 is MNHEY and CDR2 is SVGAGI. Trimming took 6 bases from V and 4 from J, leaving 12 bases between them. CDR3 in DNA: TGTGCCAGCAGCTATGTGGCCCGCACTGAAGCTTTCTTT. This sequence encodes CASSYVARTEAFF.

In its sample, this clonotype was seen a few times. The CDR3 reads CASSHRRVSGLIYEQYF. The CDR3, as DNA: TGTGCCAGTAGCCACCGGAGGGTCAGCGGGCTCATCTACGAGCAGTACTTC. The rearrangement uses TRBV6-5 and TRBJ2-7; D is perhaps TRBD2 (6 bases). Germline values: CDR1 MNHEY, CDR2 SVGAGI. The CDR3 loop spans 17 amino acids. Trimming stripped 9 bases from V and 3 bases from J, with 27 bases between.

The chain uses TRBV12-5 and TRBJ2-5; D not resolved. Germline V CDR1 and CDR2: LGHNT, FRNRAP. V lost 6 bases and J lost 1, with 12 bases in between. CDR3 length: 14 amino acids. The chain's CDR3 is CASGVGRFQETQYF. The CDR3 DNA reads TGTGCTAGTGGCGTCGGCCGATTCCAAGAGACCCAGTACTTC.

This clonotype was picked up many times. J is TRBJ2-5 and V is TRBV10-3, with TRBD2 matching 12 bases. CDR1 ENHRY and CDR2 SYGVKD come from the germline V gene. V lost 6 bases to trimming and J lost 3 bases; unmatched junction nucleotides: 2. This CDR3 region has 14 residues. The CDR3 nucleotides read TGTGCCATCAGGAGGACTAGCGGGGAAGAGACCCAGTACTTC. This codes for CAIRRTSGEETQYF.

J is TRBJ2-6 and V is TRBV7-6; the D gene is possibly TRBD1 (6 bases). Trimming cost V 3 bases and J 0 bases, with 15 bases left between them. CDR1 SGHVS and CDR2 FNYEAQ come from the germline V gene. This CDR3 contains 18 residues. The CDR3 spells CASSFRAWGLSGANVLTF. The CDR3 nucleotides read TGTGCCAGCAGCTTTCGCGCCTGGGGGCTCTCTGGGGCCAACGTCCTGACTTTC.

The chain links TRBV6-2 or TRBV6-3 to TRBJ2-1; maybe TRBD1 (7 bases). V was clipped by 2 bases and J by 2 bases, with 25 bases between them. The CDR3 runs to 20 residues. The germline gives CDR1 MNHEY, CDR2 SVGEGT. CDR3: CASSYLPGASHRGAYNEQFF. The CDR3 nucleotides are TGTGCCAGCAGTTACCTGCCGGGGGCTAGCCACAGGGGCGCCTACAATGAGCAGTTCTTC.

V usage is TRBV4-1 and J usage is TRBJ1-2; a weak D match, TRBD1 (5 bases). Trimming cost V 4 bases and J 1 base, with 13 bases left between them. The germline gives CDR1 MGHRA, CDR2 YSYEKL. There are 15 residues in the CDR3. Here the CDR3 reads CASSRLTRDNYGYTF. The CDR3 nucleotides are TGCGCCAGCAGCCGGCTTACCAGGGATAACTATGGCTACACCTTC.

This clonotype was observed a handful of times. The chain has TRBV15 and TRBJ2-7; 7 nucleotides agree with TRBD1. There are 15 residues in the CDR3. Germline assignment: CDR1 LNHNV and CDR2 YYDKDF (reference sequence). Unmatched junction bases numbered 10, after V lost 1 base and J lost 7 bases. Written as DNA, the CDR3 is TGTGCCACCAGCAGAGGTGGGGCAGGGGGTAGGGAGCAGTACGTC. Translated, it gives CATSRGGAGGREQYV.

This clonotype was picked up a small number of times. V and J are TRBV29-1 and TRBJ2-5; D may match TRBD1 or TRBD2 (6 bases each). Germline V gene data show CDR1 as SQVTM and CDR2 as ANQGSEA. This CDR3 has 15 residues. V lost 6 bases and J lost 2, with 19 bases in between. In DNA, the CDR3 is TGCAGCGTCGAGGAGGGCAGGGGAGAACAAGAGACCCAGTACTTC. The encoded protein is CSVEEGRGEQETQYF.